Presented here are 2 T cell receptor beta chains from one specimen sequenced in a study of T cells in Graves' hyperthyroidism and ophthalmopathy. Researchers amplified the TCR beta CDR3 regions from RNA transcripts. First-round RT-PCR of the TCR CDR3 relied on the HTBI primer set. TCRdb reanalysed the multiplex PCR reads using MiXCR and keeps one entry per CDR3 protein. The table includes around 720,000 distinct CDR3 sequences, 35% detected once. The source material was blood. These receptors were collected from a woman aged 40-49 years with Graves' hyperthyroidism.

This clonotype was recorded many times. The chain uses TRBV7-2 and TRBJ2-2, with 10 bases lining up with TRBD2. Germline V gene sequence: CDR1 SGHTA, CDR2 FQGNSA. This CDR3 region has 16 residues. J gave up 5 bases and V 5 bases, and 8 bases lay outside the gene matches. The chain's CDR3 is CASSRTGLAVTGELFF. Written as DNA, the CDR3 is TGTGCCAGCAGCCGCACTGGACTAGCGGTGACCGGGGAGCTGTTTTTT.

In this sample, this clonotype turned up many times. CDR3 sequence (DNA): TGTGCCAGCAAGGGACAGCCGATGAACACTGAAGCTTTCTTT. It specifies CASKGQPMNTEAFF. This rearrangement joins TRBV2 to TRBJ1-1; TRBD1 agrees at 7 bases. With V trimmed by 7 bases and J by 0 bases, 5 bases remained unmatched. This CDR3 comprises 14 residues. Germline loops: CDR1 SNHLY, CDR2 FYNNEI.